Each of the 15 T cell receptor beta chains below was sequenced from the same sample in a study of Ad26.COV2.S vaccination and SARS-CoV-2 variants. This sample's treatment: around 19 received Ad26.COV2.S at low or high dose, single or two shots; 5 received placebo; per-sample allocation not given. After the first vaccine or placebo injection, samples were drawn on day 63. Profiling relied on immunoSEQ multiplex PCR, and the TCRdb table lists in-frame clones only, not all of them. The profile covers around 450,000 clones, with 75% to 90% appearing a single time and around 2.6% taken by the ten largest. Here the sequenced sample was peripheral blood, taken in a trial of Ad26.COV2.S vaccine versus placebo. These receptors were collected from a person aged 18-65 years who received the Ad26.COV2.S COVID-19 vaccine or a placebo.

The chain has TRBV7-8 and TRBJ1-6; the D is unclear. Trimming removed 5 bases at V and 6 bases at J, with 20 bases between. The CDR3 runs 17 residues. Germline assignment: CDR1 SGHVS and CDR2 FQNEAQ. The CDR3 nucleotides are TGTGCCAGCAGCCGACGGGAATCGTCCCAGTCTAATTCACCCCTCCACTTT. It yields the protein CASSRRESSQSNSPLHF.

This rearrangement joins TRBV12-5 to TRBJ2-1, with 10 positions matching TRBD1. The CDR3 is made up of 17 amino acids. Trimming at V came to 0 bases and at J to 4 bases, leaving 6 bases not matched to a gene. Looked up from germline, CDR1 is LGHNT and CDR2 is FRNRAP. The CDR3 DNA reads as TGTGCTAGTGGTTTGGTAGGCCGGGACAGGGGTTACAATGAGCAGTTCTTC. Translated: CASGLVGRDRGYNEQFF. Complete variable domain (other parts from reference TRBV12-5 and TRBJ2-1): DARVTQTPRHKVTEMGQEVTMRCQPILGHNTVFWYRQTMMQGLELLAYFRNRAPLDDSGMPKDRFSAEMPDATLATLKIQPSEPRDSAVYFCASGLVGRDRGYNEQFFGPGTRLTVL.

The chain joins TRBV2 to TRBJ2-3; D is ambiguous. CDR3 length: 15 amino acids. V lost 4 bases and J 0 bases, leaving 11 bases between the germline ends. From germline, CDR1 is SNHLY and CDR2 FYNNEI. CDR3 coding DNA: TGTGCCAGCAGTGGTAGGCGGTTAAGCACAGATACGCAGTATTTT. Protein product: CASSGRRLSTDTQYF.

The chain is built from TRBV24-1 and TRBJ2-6; 8 nucleotides agree with TRBD1. The CDR3 is 18 residues long. V was pared by 4 bases and J by 4 bases, with 11 bases of the junction left unmatched. CDR1 and CDR2 (germline): KGHDR, SFDVKD. The DNA of the CDR3 is TGTGCCACCAGTGACCCCCCAGGACAGGGACCAGGGGCCAACGTCCTGACTTTC. Protein product: CATSDPPGQGPGANVLTF.

As for this clone: The same CDR3 is also encoded by other DNA sequences in this sample. This chain uses TRBV7-9 with TRBJ1-1, with 7 bases lining up with TRBD1. This CDR3 has 13 amino acids. The V and J ends lost 6 bases and 3 bases, in that order; junction bases with no gene match: 4. Per the germline V gene, CDR1 is SEHNR and CDR2 is FQNEAQ (reference sequence). CDR3 sequence (DNA): TGTGCCAGCAGTTCCCAGGGGGACACTGAAGCTTTCTTT. Its protein product is CASSSQGDTEAFF.

The CDR3 spells CASSLIEQYSNQPQHF. DNA of the CDR3: TGTGCCAGCAGTTTAATTGAGCAGTACAGCAATCAGCCCCAGCATTTT. The chain employs TRBV28 and TRBJ1-5, with D unresolved. This CDR3 has 16 amino acids. V was shortened by 2 bases and J by 1 base, with 12 bases between the two germline ends. Germline V gene lookup returns CDR1 MDHEN and CDR2 SYDVKM.

The chain links TRBV2 to TRBJ2-7, with D maybe TRBD1 (5 bases). CDR3 length: 12 residues. Germline CDR1 is SNHLY and CDR2 is FYNNEI. V was clipped by 6 bases and J by 3 bases, with 9 bases between them. CDR3 nucleotides: TGTGCCAGCAGGTCTGACAGCTACGAGCAGTACTTC. This codes for CASRSDSYEQYF.

The chain joins TRBV5-6 to TRBJ2-3; TRBD2 might be the D (6 bases). The V gene's germline CDR1 is SGHDT and CDR2 YYEEEE. The CDR3 has 13 residues. Between the trimmed V and J ends, which lost 5 bases and 5 bases, there was a span of 12 bases. This chain's CDR3 is CASRDGTLDTQYF. The DNA of the CDR3 is TGTGCCAGCAGGGATGGGACTTTAGATACGCAGTATTTT. The full variable domain, rest sourced from reference TRBV5-6 and TRBJ2-3, is DAGVTQSPTHLIKTRGQQVTLRCSPKSGHDTVSWYQQALGQGPQFIFQYYEEEERQRGNFPDRFSGHQFPNYSSELNVNALLLGDSALYLCASRDGTLDTQYFGPGTRLTVL.

The chain employs TRBV7-9 and TRBJ1-6, with D perhaps TRBD1 (5 bases). V dropped 4 bases and J dropped 9 bases, with 16 bases sitting between them. Germline V gene sequence: CDR1 SEHNR, CDR2 FQNEAQ (reference sequence). The CDR3 has 15 residues. Here the CDR3 reads CASSSLPLGGSPLHF. In DNA form, the CDR3 reads TGTGCCAGCAGCTCGCTACCCCTTGGGGGTTCACCCCTCCACTTT. Supplemented by reference TRBV7-9 and TRBJ1-6, the full variable domain reads DTGVSQNPRHKITKRGQNVTFRCDPISEHNRLYWYRQTLGQGPEFLTYFQNEAQLEKSRLLSDRFSAERPKGSFSTLEIQRTEQGDSAMYLCASSSLPLGGSPLHFGNGTRLTVT.

This clone was counted a few times. V gene TRBV14 combines with J gene TRBJ1-2, with D tentatively TRBD1 (5 bases). The germline gives CDR1 SGHDN, CDR2 FVKESK. The CDR3 loop spans 14 amino acids. The germline V and J ends were trimmed by 0 bases and 8 bases, with 13 bases remaining between them. The chain's CDR3 is CASSQDEWDVGYTF. The CDR3 coding sequence is TGTGCCAGCAGCCAAGATGAGTGGGACGTAGGCTACACCTTC. Full variable domain (missing parts from reference TRBV14 and TRBJ1-2): EAGVTQFPSHSVIEKGQTVTLRCDPISGHDNLYWYRRVMGKEIKFLLHFVKESKQDESGMPNNRFLAERTGGTYSTLKVQPAELEDSGVYFCASSQDEWDVGYTFGSGTRLTVV.

This clone was counted once. The V call is TRBV9, the J call TRBJ1-1, with a possible D match to TRBD1 (5 bases). The CDR3 is 11 residues long. Germline assignment: CDR1 SGDLS and CDR2 YYNGEE. The germline V and J ends were trimmed by 5 bases and 11 bases, with 13 bases remaining between them. In nucleotides, the CDR3 is TGTGCCAGCAGGAGGGGAGAGGAGGCTTTCTTT. Its protein product is CASRRGEEAFF.

The J gene is TRBJ2-2, the V gene TRBV7-2; 9 positions agree with TRBD1. CDR1 SGHTA and CDR2 FQGNSA come from the germline V gene. V shed 1 base and J 5 bases; nucleotides not matched to a gene: 5. The CDR3 length is 16 residues. CDR3 sequence reads: CASSLGVTGGTGELFF. The CDR3 DNA sequence: TGTGCCAGCAGCTTAGGGGTGACAGGGGGTACCGGGGAGCTGTTTTTT. Using reference TRBV7-2 and TRBJ2-2 for the parts outside the CDR3, the full variable domain is GAGVSQSPSNKVTEKGKDVELRCDPISGHTALYWYRQSLGQGLEFLIYFQGNSAPDKSGLPSDRFSAERTGGSVSTLTIQRTQQEDSAVYLCASSLGVTGGTGELFFGEGSRLTVL.

The rearrangement joins TRBV25-1 to TRBJ2-1, with TRBD1 as a possible D gene (5 bases). V was shortened by 6 bases and J by 0 bases, with 18 bases between the two germline ends. CDR3 size: 17 residues. The germline V gene has CDR1 MGHDK and CDR2 SYGVNS. In DNA, the CDR3 is TGTGCCAGCAGCACCACCGGAAAGGGGCGCTCCTACAATGAGCAGTTCTTC. Its translation: CASSTTGKGRSYNEQFF.

The chain is built from TRBV30 and TRBJ2-3; weak D call: TRBD2 (6 bases). This CDR3 spans 14 amino acids. Trimming took 4 bases from V and 2 from J, leaving 13 bases between them. Per the germline V gene, CDR1 is GTSNPN and CDR2 is SVGIG (reference sequence). The CDR3 DNA follows: TGTGCCTGGACGATGGCGGGGTACACAGATACGCAGTATTTT. It specifies CAWTMAGYTDTQYF. Variable domain in full (rest from reference TRBV30 and TRBJ2-3): SQTIHQWPATLVQPVGSPLSLECTVEGTSNPNLYWYRQAAGRGLQLLFYSVGIGQISSEVPQNLSASRPQDRQFILSSKKLLLSDSGFYLCAWTMAGYTDTQYFGPGTRLTVL.

This clone has only a few counts. The chain joins TRBV6-6 to TRBJ1-1, with TRBD1 as a possible D gene (5 bases). CDR3 length equals 14 residues. Germline loops: CDR1 MNHNY, CDR2 SVGAGI (reference sequence). V was cut by 10 bases and J by 0 bases, with 15 bases left in between. In DNA, the CDR3 is TGTGCCACCACAGGACGGAGCATGAACACTGAAGCTTTCTTT. The encoded protein is CATTGRSMNTEAFF.